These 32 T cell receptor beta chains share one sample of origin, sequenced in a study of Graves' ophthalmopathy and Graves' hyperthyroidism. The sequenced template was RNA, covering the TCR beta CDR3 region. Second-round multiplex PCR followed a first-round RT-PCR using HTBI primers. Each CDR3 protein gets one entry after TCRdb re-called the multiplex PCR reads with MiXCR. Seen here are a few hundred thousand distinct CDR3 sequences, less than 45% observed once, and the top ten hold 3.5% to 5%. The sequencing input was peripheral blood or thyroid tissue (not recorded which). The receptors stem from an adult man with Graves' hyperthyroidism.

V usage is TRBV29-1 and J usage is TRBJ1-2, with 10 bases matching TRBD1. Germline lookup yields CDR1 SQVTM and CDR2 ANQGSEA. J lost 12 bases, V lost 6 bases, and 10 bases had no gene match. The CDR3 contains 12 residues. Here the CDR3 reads CSVERQGAGNTF. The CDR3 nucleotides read TGCAGCGTCGAGAGACAGGGGGCGGGAAACACCTTC.

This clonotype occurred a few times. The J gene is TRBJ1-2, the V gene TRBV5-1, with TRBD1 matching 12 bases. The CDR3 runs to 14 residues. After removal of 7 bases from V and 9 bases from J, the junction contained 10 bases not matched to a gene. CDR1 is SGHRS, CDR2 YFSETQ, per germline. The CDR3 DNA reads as TGCGCCAGCTCGCGGGACAGGGGGCCGGGAAGCTACACCTTC. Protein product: CASSRDRGPGSYTF.

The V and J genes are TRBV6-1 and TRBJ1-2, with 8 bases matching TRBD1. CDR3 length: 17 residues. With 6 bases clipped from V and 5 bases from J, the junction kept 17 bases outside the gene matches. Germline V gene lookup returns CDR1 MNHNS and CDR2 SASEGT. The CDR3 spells CASSLLGTGISVYGYTF. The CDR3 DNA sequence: TGTGCCAGCAGCCTCCTGGGGACAGGCATAAGCGTTTATGGCTACACCTTC.

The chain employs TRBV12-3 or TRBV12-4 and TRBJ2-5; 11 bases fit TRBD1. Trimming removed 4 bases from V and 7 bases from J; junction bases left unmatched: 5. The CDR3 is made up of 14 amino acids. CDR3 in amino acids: CASSSTGQGATQYF. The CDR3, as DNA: TGTGCCAGCAGTTCGACAGGACAGGGGGCGACCCAGTACTTC.

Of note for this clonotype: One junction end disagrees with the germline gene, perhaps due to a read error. This chain's CDR3 is CASSLAGQGTF. Here the CDR3 DNA reads TGTGCCAGCAGCTTGGCCGGACAGGGTACCTTC. This sequence joins TRBV5-6 and TRBJ2-1; the match to TRBD1 covers 8 bases. Germline V gene lookup returns CDR1 SGHDT and CDR2 YYEEEE. The CDR3 is made up of 11 amino acids.

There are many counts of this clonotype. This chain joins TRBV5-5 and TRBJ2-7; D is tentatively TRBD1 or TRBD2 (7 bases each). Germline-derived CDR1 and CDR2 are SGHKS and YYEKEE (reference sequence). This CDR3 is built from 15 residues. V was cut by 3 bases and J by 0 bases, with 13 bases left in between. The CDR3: CASSSGGVISYEQYF. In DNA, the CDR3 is TGTGCCAGCAGCTCAGGGGGGGTGATCTCCTACGAGCAGTACTTC.

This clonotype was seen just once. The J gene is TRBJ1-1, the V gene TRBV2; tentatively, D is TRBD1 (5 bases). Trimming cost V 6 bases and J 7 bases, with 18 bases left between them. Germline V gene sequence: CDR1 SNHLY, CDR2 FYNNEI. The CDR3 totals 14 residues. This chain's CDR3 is CASSLVGSGGEAFF. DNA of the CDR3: TGTGCCAGCAGCTTAGTTGGGTCGGGGGGTGAAGCTTTCTTT.

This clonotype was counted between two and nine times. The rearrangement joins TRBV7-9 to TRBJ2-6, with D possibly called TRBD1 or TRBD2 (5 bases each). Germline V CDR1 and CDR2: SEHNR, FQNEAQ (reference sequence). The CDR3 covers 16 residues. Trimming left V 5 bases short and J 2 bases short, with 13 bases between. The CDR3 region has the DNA TGTGCCAGCAGCAATCAGGGAGTGGCTGGGGCCAACGTCCTGACTTTC. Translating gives CASSNQGVAGANVLTF.

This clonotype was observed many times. CDR3 amino acids: CASSLDAPLHF. DNA of the CDR3: TGTGCCAGCAGTTTAGATGCACCCCTCCACTTT. This sequence joins TRBV12-3 or TRBV12-4 and TRBJ1-6, with D unresolved. Between the trimmed V and J ends, which lost 1 base and 11 bases, there was a span of 3 bases. The length of the CDR3 is 11 residues.

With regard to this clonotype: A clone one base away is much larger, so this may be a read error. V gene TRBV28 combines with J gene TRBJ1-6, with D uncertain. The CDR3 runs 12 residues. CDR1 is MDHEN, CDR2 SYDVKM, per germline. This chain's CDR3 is CASRNGPRLPTF. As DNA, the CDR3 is TGTGCCAGCAGGAACGGCCCCCGGCTACCCACTTTT.

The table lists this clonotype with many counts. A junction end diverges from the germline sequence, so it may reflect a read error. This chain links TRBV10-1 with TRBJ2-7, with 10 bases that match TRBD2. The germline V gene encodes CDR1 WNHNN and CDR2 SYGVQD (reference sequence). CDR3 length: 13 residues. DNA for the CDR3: TGCGCCGGCAGTGAGGGACTAGCGTACGAGCAGTACTTC. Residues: CAGSEGLAYEQYF.

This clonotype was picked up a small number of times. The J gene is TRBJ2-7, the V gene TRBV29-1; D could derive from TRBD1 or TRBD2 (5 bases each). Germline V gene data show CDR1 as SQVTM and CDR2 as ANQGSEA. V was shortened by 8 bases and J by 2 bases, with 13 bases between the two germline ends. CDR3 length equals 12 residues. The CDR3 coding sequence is TGCAGCATGGGACCTCGGACCTACGAGCAGTACTTC. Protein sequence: CSMGPRTYEQYF.

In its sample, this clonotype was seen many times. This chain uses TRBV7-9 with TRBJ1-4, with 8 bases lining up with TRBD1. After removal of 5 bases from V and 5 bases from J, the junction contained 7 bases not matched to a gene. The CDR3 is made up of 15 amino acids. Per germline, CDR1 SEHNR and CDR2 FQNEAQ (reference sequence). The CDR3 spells CASSGRGQGNEKLFF. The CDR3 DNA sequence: TGTGCCAGCAGCGGAAGAGGACAGGGCAATGAAAAACTGTTTTTT.

CDR3 in amino acids: CASSLLVGGGDLSNSPLHF. As DNA, the CDR3 is TGTGCCAGCAGCTTATTGGTTGGGGGTGGGGATTTATCTAATTCACCCCTCCACTTT. The genes are TRBV7-4 and TRBJ1-6; TRBD1 might be the D (5 bases). The CDR3 length is 19 residues. V lost 2 bases, J lost 6 bases, and 23 bases lay in between. CDR1 SGHVT and CDR2 SQSDAQ come from the germline V gene.

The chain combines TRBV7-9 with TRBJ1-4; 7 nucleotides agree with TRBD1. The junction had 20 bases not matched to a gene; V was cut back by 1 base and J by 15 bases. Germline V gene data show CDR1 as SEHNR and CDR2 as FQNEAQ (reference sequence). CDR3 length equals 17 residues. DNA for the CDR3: TGTGCCAGCAGCTTAGGCTCGGGGACGATAGGGGGCGGATTTATGTTTTTT. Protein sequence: CASSLGSGTIGGGFMFF.

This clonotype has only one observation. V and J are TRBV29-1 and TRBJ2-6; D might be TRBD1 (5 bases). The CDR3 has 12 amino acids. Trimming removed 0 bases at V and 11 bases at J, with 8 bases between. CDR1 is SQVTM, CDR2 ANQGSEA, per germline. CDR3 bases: TGCAGCGTTGAAGATGGGGCTGACGTCCTGACTTTC. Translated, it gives CSVEDGADVLTF. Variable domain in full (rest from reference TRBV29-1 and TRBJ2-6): SAVISQKPSRDICQRGTSLTIQCQVDSQVTMMFWYRQQPGQSLTLIATANQGSEATYESGFVIDKFPISRPNLTFSTLTVSNMSPEDSSIYLCSVEDGADVLTFGAGSRLTVL.

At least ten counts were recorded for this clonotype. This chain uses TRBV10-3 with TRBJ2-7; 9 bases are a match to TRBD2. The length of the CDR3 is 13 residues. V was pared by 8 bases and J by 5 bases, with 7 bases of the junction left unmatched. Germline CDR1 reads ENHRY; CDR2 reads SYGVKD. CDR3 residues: CAIARASGDEQYF. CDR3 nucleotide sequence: TGTGCCATCGCTCGGGCTAGCGGGGACGAGCAGTACTTC.

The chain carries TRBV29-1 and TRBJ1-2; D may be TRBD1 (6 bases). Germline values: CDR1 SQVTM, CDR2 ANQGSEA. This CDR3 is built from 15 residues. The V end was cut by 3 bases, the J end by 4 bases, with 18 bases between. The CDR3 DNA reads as TGCAGCGTTGACCCCGGGACATGGAATCGCTATGGCTACACCTTC. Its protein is CSVDPGTWNRYGYTF.

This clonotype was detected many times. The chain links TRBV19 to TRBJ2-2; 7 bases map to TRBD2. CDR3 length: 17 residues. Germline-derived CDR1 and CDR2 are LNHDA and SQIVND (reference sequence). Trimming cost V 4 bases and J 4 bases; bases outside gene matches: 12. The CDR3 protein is CASSTGSGGSGTGELFF. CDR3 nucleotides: TGTGCCAGTAGTACAGGGAGCGGCGGGAGTGGCACCGGGGAGCTGTTTTTT.

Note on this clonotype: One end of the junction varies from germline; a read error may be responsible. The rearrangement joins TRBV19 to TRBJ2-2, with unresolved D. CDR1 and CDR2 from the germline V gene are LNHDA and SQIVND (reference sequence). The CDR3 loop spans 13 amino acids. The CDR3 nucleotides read TGTGCCGGTAGTCCTGACCACACCGGGGAGCTGTTTTTT. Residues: CAGSPDHTGELFF.

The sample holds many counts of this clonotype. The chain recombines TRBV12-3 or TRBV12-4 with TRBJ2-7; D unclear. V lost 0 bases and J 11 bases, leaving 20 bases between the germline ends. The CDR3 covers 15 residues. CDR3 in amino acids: CASSLAGRGHSTEYF. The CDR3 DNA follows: TGTGCCAGCAGTTTAGCAGGACGCGGCCACTCAACGGAGTACTTC.

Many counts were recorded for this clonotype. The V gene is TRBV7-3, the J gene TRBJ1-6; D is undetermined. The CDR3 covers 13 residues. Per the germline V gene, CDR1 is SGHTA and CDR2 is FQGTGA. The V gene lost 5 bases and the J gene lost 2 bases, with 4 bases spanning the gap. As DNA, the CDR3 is TGTGCCAGCAGCGAAACCTATAATTCACCCCTCCACTTT. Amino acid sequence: CASSETYNSPLHF. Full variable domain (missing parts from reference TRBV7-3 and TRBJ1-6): GAGVSQTPSNKVTEKGKYVELRCDPISGHTALYWYRQSLGQGPEFLIYFQGTGAADDSGLPNDRFFAVRPEGSVSTLKIQRTERGDSAVYLCASSETYNSPLHFGNGTRLTVT.

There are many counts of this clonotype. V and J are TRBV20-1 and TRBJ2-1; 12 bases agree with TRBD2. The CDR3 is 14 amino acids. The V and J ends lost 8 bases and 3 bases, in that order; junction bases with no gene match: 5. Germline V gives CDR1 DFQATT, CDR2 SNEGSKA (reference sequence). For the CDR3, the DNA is TGCAGTCGACTAGCGGGGGCGGACTACAATGAGCAGTTCTTC. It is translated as CSRLAGADYNEQFF.

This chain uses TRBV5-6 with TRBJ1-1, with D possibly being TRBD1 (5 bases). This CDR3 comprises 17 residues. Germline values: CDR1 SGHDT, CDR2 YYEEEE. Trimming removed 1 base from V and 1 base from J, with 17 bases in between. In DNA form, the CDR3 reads TGTGCCAGCAGCTTGTTCCCTGGGACTAAGGGGAACACTGAAGCTTTCTTT. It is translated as CASSLFPGTKGNTEAFF.

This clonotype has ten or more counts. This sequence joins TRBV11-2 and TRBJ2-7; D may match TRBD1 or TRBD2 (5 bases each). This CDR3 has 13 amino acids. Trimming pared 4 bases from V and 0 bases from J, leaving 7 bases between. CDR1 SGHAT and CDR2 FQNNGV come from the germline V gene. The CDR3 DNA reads TGTGCCAGCAGCTGGGACCACTCCTACGAGCAGTACTTC. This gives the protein CASSWDHSYEQYF.

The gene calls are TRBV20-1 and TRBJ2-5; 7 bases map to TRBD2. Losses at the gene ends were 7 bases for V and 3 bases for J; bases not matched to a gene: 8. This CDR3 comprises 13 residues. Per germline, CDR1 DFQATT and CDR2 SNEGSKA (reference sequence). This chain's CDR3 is CSVPGLGEETQYF. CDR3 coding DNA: TGCAGTGTACCCGGACTAGGGGAAGAGACCCAGTACTTC.

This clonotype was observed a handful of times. This CDR3 reads CAWSVRAGGRTQYF. As DNA, the CDR3 is TGTGCCTGGAGTGTACGAGCGGGAGGGAGGACCCAGTACTTC. The chain links TRBV30 to TRBJ2-5; 10 positions agree with TRBD2. The length of the CDR3 is 14 residues. Germline CDR1 is GTSNPN and CDR2 is SVGIG (reference sequence). Trimming removed 0 bases from V and 7 bases from J; junction bases left unmatched: 5.

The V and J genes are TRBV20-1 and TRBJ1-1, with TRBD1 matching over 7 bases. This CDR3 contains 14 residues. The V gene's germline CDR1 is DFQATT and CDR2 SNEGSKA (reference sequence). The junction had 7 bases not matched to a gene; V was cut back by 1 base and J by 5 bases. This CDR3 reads CSARVTGAWTEAFF. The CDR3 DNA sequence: TGCAGTGCTAGAGTTACAGGGGCGTGGACTGAAGCTTTCTTT.

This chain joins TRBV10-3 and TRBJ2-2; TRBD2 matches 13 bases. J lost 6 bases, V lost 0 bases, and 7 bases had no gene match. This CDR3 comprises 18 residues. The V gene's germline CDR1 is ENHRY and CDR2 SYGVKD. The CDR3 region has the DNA TGTGCCATCAGTGAGTCCGGACTAGCGGGAGTCGGATCCGGGGAGCTGTTTTTT. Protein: CAISESGLAGVGSGELFF.

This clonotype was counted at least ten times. In DNA, the CDR3 is TGCAGCGTTCGACTACAGGTCGGCTACACCTTC. This encodes CSVRLQVGYTF. The rearrangement links TRBV29-1 to TRBJ1-2; tentative D call: TRBD1 (5 bases). Germline CDR1 reads SQVTM; CDR2 reads ANQGSEA. Deletions cut 5 bases from V and 8 bases from J, with 12 bases between. This CDR3 region has 11 residues.

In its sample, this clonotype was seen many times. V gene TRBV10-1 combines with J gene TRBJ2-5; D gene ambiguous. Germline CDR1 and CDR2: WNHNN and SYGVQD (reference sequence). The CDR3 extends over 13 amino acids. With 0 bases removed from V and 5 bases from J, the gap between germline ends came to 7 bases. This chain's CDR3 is CASSESRLETQYF. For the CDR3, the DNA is TGCGCCAGCAGTGAGTCGAGACTGGAGACCCAGTACTTC.

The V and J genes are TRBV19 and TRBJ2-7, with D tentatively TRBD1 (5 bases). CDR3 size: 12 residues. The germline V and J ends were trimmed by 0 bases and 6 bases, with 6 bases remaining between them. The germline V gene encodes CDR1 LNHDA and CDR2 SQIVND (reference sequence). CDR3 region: CASSIEGREQYF. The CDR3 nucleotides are TGTGCCAGTAGTATAGAGGGGCGCGAGCAGTACTTC.